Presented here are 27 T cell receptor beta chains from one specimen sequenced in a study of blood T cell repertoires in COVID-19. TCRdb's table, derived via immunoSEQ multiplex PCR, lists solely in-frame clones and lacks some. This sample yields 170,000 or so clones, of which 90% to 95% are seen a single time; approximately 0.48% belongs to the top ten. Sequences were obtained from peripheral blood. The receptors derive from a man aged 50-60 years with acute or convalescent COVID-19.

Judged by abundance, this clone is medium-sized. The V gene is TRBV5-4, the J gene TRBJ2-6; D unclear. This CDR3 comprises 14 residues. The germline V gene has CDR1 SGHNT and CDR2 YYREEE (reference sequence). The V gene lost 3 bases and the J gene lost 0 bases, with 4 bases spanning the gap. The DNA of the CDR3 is TGTGCCAGCAGCTCTTCCTCTGGGGCCAACGTCCTGACTTTC. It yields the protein CASSSSSGANVLTF.

Written as DNA, the CDR3 is TGTGCCTGGAGTGGGACAGGGCGGTCTGAAGCTTTCTTT. As protein: CAWSGTGRSEAFF. J is TRBJ1-1 and V is TRBV30; 8 bases align to TRBD1. This CDR3 spans 13 amino acids. The germline CDR1 and CDR2 sequences are GTSNPN and SVGIG (reference sequence). Trimming cost V 1 base and J 6 bases; bases outside gene matches: 4.

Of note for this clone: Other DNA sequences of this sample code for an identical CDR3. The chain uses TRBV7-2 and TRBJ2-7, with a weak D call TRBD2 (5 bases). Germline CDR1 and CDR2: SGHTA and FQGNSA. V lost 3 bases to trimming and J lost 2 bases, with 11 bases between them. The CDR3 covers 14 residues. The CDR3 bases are TGTGCCAGCAGCTTTTCGAGCGGAACCTACGAGCAGTACTTC. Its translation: CASSFSSGTYEQYF.

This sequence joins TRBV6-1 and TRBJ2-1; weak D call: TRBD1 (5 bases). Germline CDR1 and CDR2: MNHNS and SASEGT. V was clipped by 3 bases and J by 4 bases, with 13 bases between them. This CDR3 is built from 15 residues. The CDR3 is CASSDRVWGYNEQFF. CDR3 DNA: TGTGCCAGCAGTGACAGGGTTTGGGGTTACAATGAGCAGTTCTTC.

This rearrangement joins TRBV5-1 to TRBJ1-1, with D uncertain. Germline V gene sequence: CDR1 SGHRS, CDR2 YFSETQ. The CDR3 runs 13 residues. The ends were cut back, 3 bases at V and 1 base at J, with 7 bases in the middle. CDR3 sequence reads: CASSSRGNTEAFF. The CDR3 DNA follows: TGCGCCAGCAGCTCCAGAGGGAACACTGAAGCTTTCTTT.

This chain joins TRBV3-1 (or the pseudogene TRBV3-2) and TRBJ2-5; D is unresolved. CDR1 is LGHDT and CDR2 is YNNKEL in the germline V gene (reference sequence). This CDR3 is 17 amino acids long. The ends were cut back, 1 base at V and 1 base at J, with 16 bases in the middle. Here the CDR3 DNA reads TGTGCCAGCAGCCAAGGTGATGGTTTAGTAGTCCAAGAGACCCAGTACTTC. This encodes CASSQGDGLVVQETQYF.

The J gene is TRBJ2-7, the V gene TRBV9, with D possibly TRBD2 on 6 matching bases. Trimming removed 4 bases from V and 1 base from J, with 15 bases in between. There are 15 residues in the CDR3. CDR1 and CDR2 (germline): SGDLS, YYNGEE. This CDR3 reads CASSSSLASSYEQYF. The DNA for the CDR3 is TGTGCCAGCAGCTCCTCGCTAGCGAGTTCCTACGAGCAGTACTTC. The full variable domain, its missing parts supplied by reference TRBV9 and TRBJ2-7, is DSGVTQTPKHLITATGQRVTLRCSPRSGDLSVYWYQQSLDQGLQFLIQYYNGEERAKGNILERFSAQQFPDLHSELNLSSLELGDSALYFCASSSSLASSYEQYFGPGTRLTVT.

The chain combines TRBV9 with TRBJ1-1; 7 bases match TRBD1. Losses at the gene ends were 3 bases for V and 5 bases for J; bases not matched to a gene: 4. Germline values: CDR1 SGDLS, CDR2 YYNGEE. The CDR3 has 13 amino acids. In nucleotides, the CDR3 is TGTGCCAGCAGCGCAGAGACAGGGACTGAAGCTTTCTTT. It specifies CASSAETGTEAFF.

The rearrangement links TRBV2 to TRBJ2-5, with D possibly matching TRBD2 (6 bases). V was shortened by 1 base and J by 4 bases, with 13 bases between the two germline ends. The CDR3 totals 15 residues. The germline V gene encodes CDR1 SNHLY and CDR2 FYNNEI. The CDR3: CASSEVRGIRETQYF. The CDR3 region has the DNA TGTGCCAGCAGTGAAGTACGGGGGATAAGAGAGACCCAGTACTTC.

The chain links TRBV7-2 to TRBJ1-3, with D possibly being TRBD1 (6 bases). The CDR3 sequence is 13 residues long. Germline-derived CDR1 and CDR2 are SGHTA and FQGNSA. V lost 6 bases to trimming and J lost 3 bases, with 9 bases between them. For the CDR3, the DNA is TGTGCCAGCAGACAGGGTGGTGGAAACACCATATATTTT. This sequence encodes CASRQGGGNTIYF.

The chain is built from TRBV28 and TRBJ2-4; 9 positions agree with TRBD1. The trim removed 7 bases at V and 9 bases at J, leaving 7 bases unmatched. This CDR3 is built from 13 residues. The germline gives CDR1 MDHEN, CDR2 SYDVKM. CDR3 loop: CASTLGQGLIQYF. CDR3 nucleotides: TGTGCCAGCACACTTGGACAGGGGCTCATTCAGTACTTC.

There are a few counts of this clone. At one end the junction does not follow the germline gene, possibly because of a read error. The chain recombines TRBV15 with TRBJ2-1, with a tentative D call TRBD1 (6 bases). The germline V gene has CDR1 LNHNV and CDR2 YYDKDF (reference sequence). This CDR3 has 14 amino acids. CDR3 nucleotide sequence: TGTGCCACCAGCGGAGACTTGGGGGCCAATGAGCAGTTCTTC. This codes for CATSGDLGANEQFF.

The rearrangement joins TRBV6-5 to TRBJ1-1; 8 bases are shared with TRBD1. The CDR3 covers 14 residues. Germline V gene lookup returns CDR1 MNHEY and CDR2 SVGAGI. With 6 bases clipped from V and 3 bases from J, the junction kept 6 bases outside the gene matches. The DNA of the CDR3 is TGTGCCAGCAGCGAGATGGACAGGGACACTGAAGCTTTCTTT. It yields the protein CASSEMDRDTEAFF.

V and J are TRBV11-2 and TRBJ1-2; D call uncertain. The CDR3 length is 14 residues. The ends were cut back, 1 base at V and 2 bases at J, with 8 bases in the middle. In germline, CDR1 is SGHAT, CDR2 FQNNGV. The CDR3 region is CASSLVAVNYGYTF. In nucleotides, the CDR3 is TGTGCCAGCAGCTTAGTTGCAGTAAACTATGGCTACACCTTC. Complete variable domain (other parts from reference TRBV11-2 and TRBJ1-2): EAGVAQSPRYKIIEKRQSVAFWCNPISGHATLYWYQQILGQGPKLLIQFQNNGVVDDSQLPKDRFSAERLKGVDSTLKIQPAKLEDSAVYLCASSLVAVNYGYTFGSGTRLTVV.

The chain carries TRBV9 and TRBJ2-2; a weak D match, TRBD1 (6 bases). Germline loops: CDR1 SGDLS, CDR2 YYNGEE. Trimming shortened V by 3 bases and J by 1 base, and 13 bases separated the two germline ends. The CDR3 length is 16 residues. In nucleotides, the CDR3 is TGTGCCAGCAGCGCCAGGGACACACGGAACACCGGGGAGCTGTTTTTT. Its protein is CASSARDTRNTGELFF.

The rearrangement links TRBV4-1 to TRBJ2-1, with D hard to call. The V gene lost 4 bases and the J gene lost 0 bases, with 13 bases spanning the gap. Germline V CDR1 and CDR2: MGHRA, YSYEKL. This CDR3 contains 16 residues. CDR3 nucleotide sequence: TGCGCCAGCAGCCCGTCCCCACAGAGCTCCTACAATGAGCAGTTCTTC. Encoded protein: CASSPSPQSSYNEQFF.

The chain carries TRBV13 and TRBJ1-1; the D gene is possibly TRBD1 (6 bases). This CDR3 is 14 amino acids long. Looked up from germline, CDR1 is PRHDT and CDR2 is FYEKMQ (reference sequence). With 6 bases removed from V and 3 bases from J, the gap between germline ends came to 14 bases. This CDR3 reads CASRRGSPDTEAFF. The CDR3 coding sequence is TGTGCCAGCAGGAGGGGGTCTCCGGACACTGAAGCTTTCTTT. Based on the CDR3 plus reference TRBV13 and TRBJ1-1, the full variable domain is AAGVIQSPRHLIKEKRETATLKCYPIPRHDTVYWYQQGPGQDPQFLISFYEKMQSDKGSIPDRFSAQQFSDYHSELNMSSLELGDSALYFCASRRGSPDTEAFFGQGTRLTVV.

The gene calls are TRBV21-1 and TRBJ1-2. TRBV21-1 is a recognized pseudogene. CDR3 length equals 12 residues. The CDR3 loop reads CASTAGRVGYTF. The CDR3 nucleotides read TGTGCCAGCACGGCGGGTCGAGTTGGCTACACCTTC.

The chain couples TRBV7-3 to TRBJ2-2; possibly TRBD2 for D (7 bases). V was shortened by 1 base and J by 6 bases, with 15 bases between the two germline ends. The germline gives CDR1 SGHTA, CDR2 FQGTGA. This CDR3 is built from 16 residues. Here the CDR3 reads CASSLKGGPDAGELFF. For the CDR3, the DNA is TGTGCCAGCAGCTTAAAGGGGGGGCCGGACGCCGGGGAGCTGTTTTTT.

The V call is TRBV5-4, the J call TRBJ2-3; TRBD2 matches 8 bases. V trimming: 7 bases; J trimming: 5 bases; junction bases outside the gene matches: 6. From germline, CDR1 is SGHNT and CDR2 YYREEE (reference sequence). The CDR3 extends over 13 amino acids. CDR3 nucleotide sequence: TGTGCCAGCGCCCCGGGGGGGCGAGATACGCAGTATTTT. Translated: CASAPGGRDTQYF.

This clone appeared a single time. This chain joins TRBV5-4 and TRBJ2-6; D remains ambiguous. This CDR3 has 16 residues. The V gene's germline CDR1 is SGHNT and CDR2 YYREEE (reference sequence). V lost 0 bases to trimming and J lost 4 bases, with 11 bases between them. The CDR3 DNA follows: TGTGCCAGCAGCTTGGCTGGCGGCCCCGGGGCCAACGTCCTGACTTTC. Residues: CASSLAGGPGANVLTF.

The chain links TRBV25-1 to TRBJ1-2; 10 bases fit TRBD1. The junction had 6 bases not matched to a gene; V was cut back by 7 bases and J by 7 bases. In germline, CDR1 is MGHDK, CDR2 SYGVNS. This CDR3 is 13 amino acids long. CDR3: CASIGQGVGGYTF. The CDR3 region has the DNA TGTGCCAGCATTGGACAGGGGGTAGGTGGCTACACCTTC.

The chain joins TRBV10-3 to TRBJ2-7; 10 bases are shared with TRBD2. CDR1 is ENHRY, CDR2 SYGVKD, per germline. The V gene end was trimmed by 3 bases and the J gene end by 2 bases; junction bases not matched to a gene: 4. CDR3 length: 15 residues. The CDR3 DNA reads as TGTGCCATCAGTGAAACTAGCGGGAAGACCTACGAGCAGTACTTC. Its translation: CAISETSGKTYEQYF.

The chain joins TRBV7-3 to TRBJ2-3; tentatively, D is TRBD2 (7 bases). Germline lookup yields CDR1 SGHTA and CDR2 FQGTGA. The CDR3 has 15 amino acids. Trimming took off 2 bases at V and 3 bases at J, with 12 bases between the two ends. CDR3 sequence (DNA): TGTGCCAGCAGCTTATGGGGGGGCGTAACAGATACGCAGTATTTT. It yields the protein CASSLWGGVTDTQYF.

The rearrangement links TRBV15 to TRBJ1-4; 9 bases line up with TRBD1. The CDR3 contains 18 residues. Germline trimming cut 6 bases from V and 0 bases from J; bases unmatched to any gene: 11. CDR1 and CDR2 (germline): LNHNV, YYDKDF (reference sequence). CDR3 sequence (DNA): TGTGCCACCAGTCGAACCGGGACAGGGACATCAACTAATGAAAAACTGTTTTTT. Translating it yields CATSRTGTGTSTNEKLFF.

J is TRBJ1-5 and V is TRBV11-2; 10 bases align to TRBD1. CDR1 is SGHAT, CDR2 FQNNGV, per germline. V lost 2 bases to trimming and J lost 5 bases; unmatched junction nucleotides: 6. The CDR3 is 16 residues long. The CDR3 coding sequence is TGTGCCAGCAGCTTAAGGGGACAGGGGTGGGATCAGCCCCAGCATTTT. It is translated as CASSLRGQGWDQPQHF.

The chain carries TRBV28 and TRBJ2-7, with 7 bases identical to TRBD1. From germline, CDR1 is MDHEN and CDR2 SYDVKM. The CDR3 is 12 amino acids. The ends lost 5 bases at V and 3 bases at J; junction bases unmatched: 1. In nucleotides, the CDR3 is TGTGCCAGCAGTCGACAGGGCTACGAGCAGTACTTC. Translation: CASSRQGYEQYF.